This is a list of T cell receptor beta chains from one sample in a study of T-cell memory formation after mild COVID-19. TCRdb re-derived calls from the 5' RACE reads in MiXCR, one entry per CDR3 protein. The sample contains 550,000 to 700,000 distinct CDR3 sequences, more than 15% of which appear only once. The specimen was PBMCs or a T cell subset sorted from them (not recorded which). These receptors were collected from an adult woman who had mild COVID-19 (a few samples of this study predate the infection). Cell type and time point are not known. The CDR3 runs from the conserved cysteine through the conserved F or W. Each record gives: D gene, J gene, clone size, V gene, CDR3 DNA, CDR3 protein. D genes are given only for firm matches. Expanded clones get a size class; other rows say once, few or many, or leave the size out.

d_gene: TRBD1; j_gene: TRBJ2-7; abundance: many; v_gene: TRBV5-6; CDR3nt: TGTGCCAGCAGCCCAGGACAGGGACTCTACGAGCAGTACTTC; CDR3aa: CASSPGQGLYEQYF
d_gene: -; j_gene: TRBJ2-7; abundance: -; v_gene: TRBV29-1; CDR3nt: TGCAGCGTTGCGGTCTCGAGCTCCTACGAGCAGTACTTC; CDR3aa: CSVAVSSSYEQYF
d_gene: -; j_gene: TRBJ1-2; abundance: -; v_gene: TRBV7-3; CDR3nt: TGTGCCAGCAGCTTAAACGGCGCAGGGATCTATGGCTACACCTTC; CDR3aa: CASSLNGAGIYGYTF
d_gene: -; j_gene: TRBJ1-1; abundance: -; v_gene: TRBV3-1; CDR3nt: TGTGCCAGCAGCCAAAGGGACACCCCTGGGTCTTTCTTT; CDR3aa: CASSQRDTPGSFF
d_gene: -; j_gene: TRBJ2-3; abundance: -; v_gene: TRBV6-2/TRBV6-3; CDR3nt: TGTGCCAGCAGTTATGTCGAAATCCGAGGGACAGATACGCAGTATTTT; CDR3aa: CASSYVEIRGTDTQYF
d_gene: TRBD2; j_gene: TRBJ2-3; abundance: once; v_gene: TRBV24-1; CDR3nt: TGTGCCACCAGTGATTTGTGGGAGGGCGGAGATACGCAGTATTTT; CDR3aa: CATSDLWEGGDTQYF
d_gene: -; j_gene: TRBJ1-6; abundance: few; v_gene: TRBV3-1; CDR3nt: TGTGCCAGCAGCCAAGGCGGAACAGTTGCCTATAATTCACCCCTCCACTTT; CDR3aa: CASSQGGTVAYNSPLHF
d_gene: -; j_gene: TRBJ1-2; abundance: -; v_gene: TRBV9; CDR3nt: TGTGCCAGCAGCGTAGACCCCCTGGAGGGCTACACCTTC; CDR3aa: CASSVDPLEGYTF
d_gene: -; j_gene: TRBJ2-4; abundance: -; v_gene: TRBV7-9; CDR3nt: TGTGCCAGCAGCCTACACATGGGGTTTCAGTACTTC; CDR3aa: CASSLHMGFQYF
d_gene: -; j_gene: TRBJ1-5; abundance: -; v_gene: TRBV14; CDR3nt: TGTGCCAGCAGCCAAGATTATTCCAGGGGCAGCAATCAGCCCCAGCATTTT; CDR3aa: CASSQDYSRGSNQPQHF
d_gene: -; j_gene: TRBJ1-1; abundance: few; v_gene: TRBV20-1; CDR3nt: TGCAGTGCTAGCGGGAGGGTGAACACTGAAGCTTTCTTT; CDR3aa: CSASGRVNTEAFF
d_gene: TRBD2; j_gene: TRBJ2-3; abundance: -; v_gene: TRBV4-2; CDR3nt: TGTGCCAGCAGCCAAGAGCTAGCGGTCAGCACAGATACGCAGTATTTT; CDR3aa: CASSQELAVSTDTQYF
d_gene: -; j_gene: TRBJ2-1; abundance: -; v_gene: TRBV20-1; CDR3nt: TGCAGTGCTGGTAGCGGTTCCTACAATGAGCAGTTCTTC; CDR3aa: CSAGSGSYNEQFF
d_gene: -; j_gene: TRBJ2-2; abundance: -; v_gene: TRBV7-2; CDR3nt: TGTGCCAGCAGCTTAGAGGCTAGCGTTGGCGGGGAGCTGTTTTTT; CDR3aa: CASSLEASVGGELFF
d_gene: -; j_gene: TRBJ2-2; abundance: few; v_gene: TRBV5-6; CDR3nt: TGTGCCAGTGGACCGTTTCTGGGGAGCGACACCGGGGAGCTGTTTTTT; CDR3aa: CASGPFLGSDTGELFF
d_gene: -; j_gene: TRBJ1-1; abundance: -; v_gene: TRBV3-1; CDR3nt: TGTGCCAGCAGCCAGCCCCAGGGGACTGAAGCTTTCTTT; CDR3aa: CASSQPQGTEAFF
d_gene: TRBD1; j_gene: TRBJ1-2; abundance: -; v_gene: TRBV9; CDR3nt: TGTGCCAGCAGCCCGACAGGGTCCCGGAATGGCTACACCTTC; CDR3aa: CASSPTGSRNGYTF
d_gene: TRBD1; j_gene: TRBJ1-6; abundance: -; v_gene: TRBV4-1; CDR3nt: TGCGCCAGCACTGGGACAGGGGATTCACCCCTCCACTTT; CDR3aa: CASTGTGDSPLHF
d_gene: -; j_gene: TRBJ2-7; abundance: few; v_gene: TRBV5-1; CDR3nt: TGCGCCAGCAGCTTTTCGGCCTACGGGGACGGTTCCTACGAGCAGTACTTC; CDR3aa: CASSFSAYGDGSYEQYF
d_gene: TRBD1; j_gene: TRBJ1-1; abundance: -; v_gene: TRBV30; CDR3nt: TGTGCCTGGATGGGGACAGGGGGCGCGGTCTACACTGAAGCTTTCTTT; CDR3aa: CAWMGTGGAVYTEAFF
d_gene: -; j_gene: TRBJ2-7; abundance: -; v_gene: TRBV7-2; CDR3nt: TGTGCCAGCAGCTTAGCGCCGGGGCTGACCTACGAGCAGTACTTC; CDR3aa: CASSLAPGLTYEQYF
d_gene: -; j_gene: TRBJ1-1; abundance: few; v_gene: TRBV10-3; CDR3nt: TGTGCCATCAGTGGTTCCCCGGCGCACACTGAAGCTTTCTTT; CDR3aa: CAISGSPAHTEAFF
d_gene: -; j_gene: TRBJ2-5; abundance: -; v_gene: TRBV29-1; CDR3nt: TGCAGCGTTGCAGGGTGGGTTATGCAAGAGACCCAGTACTTC; CDR3aa: CSVAGWVMQETQYF
d_gene: TRBD1; j_gene: TRBJ2-2; abundance: few; v_gene: TRBV25-1; CDR3nt: TGTGCCAGCACCTTGACAGGGGGCATCGGGGAGCTGTTTTTT; CDR3aa: CASTLTGGIGELFF
d_gene: TRBD2; j_gene: TRBJ2-1; abundance: few; v_gene: TRBV7-9; CDR3nt: TGTGCCAGCTATTCGGGGGGAGGGAGCCCTCGGAATGAGCAGTTCTTC; CDR3aa: CASYSGGGSPRNEQFF
d_gene: -; j_gene: TRBJ1-5; abundance: -; v_gene: TRBV6-1; CDR3nt: TGTGCCAGCAGTAAAGGCAGGGATAGCAATCAGCCCCAGCATTTT; CDR3aa: CASSKGRDSNQPQHF
d_gene: -; j_gene: TRBJ2-4; abundance: -; v_gene: TRBV4-2; CDR3nt: TGTGCCAGCAGCCTAGGGGGACTACTTTCGGACATTCAGTACTTC; CDR3aa: CASSLGGLLSDIQYF
d_gene: -; j_gene: TRBJ1-6; abundance: few; v_gene: TRBV6-1; CDR3nt: TGTGCCAGCAGTGAAACCGGACAGAGTTCACCCCTCCACTTT; CDR3aa: CASSETGQSSPLHF
d_gene: TRBD2; j_gene: TRBJ2-1; abundance: -; v_gene: TRBV4-3; CDR3nt: TGCGCCAGCAGCCTAAGGACTAGCGGGAGCTCTAGTGAGCAGTTCTTC; CDR3aa: CASSLRTSGSSSEQFF
d_gene: TRBD2; j_gene: TRBJ2-3; abundance: once; v_gene: TRBV5-1; CDR3nt: TGCGCCAGCAGCTTGAAGAGTAGCGGGGTAACAGATACGCAGTATTTT; CDR3aa: CASSLKSSGVTDTQYF
d_gene: TRBD2; j_gene: TRBJ2-7; abundance: few; v_gene: TRBV7-2; CDR3nt: TGTGCCAGCACCCGCCGGGGGGGACCCTACGAGCAGTACTTC; CDR3aa: CASTRRGGPYEQYF
d_gene: -; j_gene: TRBJ1-6; abundance: few; v_gene: TRBV6-2/TRBV6-3; CDR3nt: TGTGCCAGCAGTTACGTCGCGACAACCACTCCGAATTCACCCCTCCACTTT; CDR3aa: CASSYVATTTPNSPLHF
d_gene: TRBD2; j_gene: TRBJ2-7; abundance: few; v_gene: TRBV5-6; CDR3nt: TGTGCCAGCAGAGGCTCTAGCGGGGTCTCCTACGAGCAGTACTTC; CDR3aa: CASRGSSGVSYEQYF
d_gene: TRBD2; j_gene: TRBJ2-7; abundance: -; v_gene: TRBV6-5; CDR3nt: TGTGCCAGCACCAGGACTAGCGGAGGTCCCTACGAGCAGTACTTC; CDR3aa: CASTRTSGGPYEQYF
d_gene: -; j_gene: TRBJ2-7; abundance: few; v_gene: TRBV6-2/TRBV6-3; CDR3nt: TGTGCCAGCAATTTGGGGTTCTCCTACGAGCAGTACTTC; CDR3aa: CASNLGFSYEQYF
d_gene: -; j_gene: TRBJ2-1; abundance: -; v_gene: TRBV12-5; CDR3nt: TGTGCTAGTGGTTTAACCACAGGGAGCTCCTACAATGAGCAGTTCTTC; CDR3aa: CASGLTTGSSYNEQFF
d_gene: -; j_gene: TRBJ1-1; abundance: -; v_gene: TRBV24-1; CDR3nt: TGTGCCACCAGTGACCCTACGAGCACTGAAGCTTTCTTT; CDR3aa: CATSDPTSTEAFF
d_gene: TRBD1; j_gene: TRBJ2-3; abundance: -; v_gene: TRBV7-9; CDR3nt: TGTGCCAGCAGCCAACTTCGGGACAGGGAAGGGTACACAGATACGCAGTATTTT; CDR3aa: CASSQLRDREGYTDTQYF
d_gene: -; j_gene: TRBJ2-7; abundance: -; v_gene: TRBV4-3; CDR3nt: TGCGCCAGCAGCCAAGATGCGGCCACCCACTACGAGCAGTACTTC; CDR3aa: CASSQDAATHYEQYF
d_gene: -; j_gene: TRBJ1-1; abundance: -; v_gene: TRBV7-9; CDR3nt: TGTGCCAGCAGCACCTTCACACGTAACACTGAAGCTTTCTTT; CDR3aa: CASSTFTRNTEAFF
d_gene: TRBD2; j_gene: TRBJ2-3; abundance: -; v_gene: TRBV6-4; CDR3nt: TGTGCCAGCAGTCGTAGCGGGGGACTTGATACGCAGTATTTT; CDR3aa: CASSRSGGLDTQYF
d_gene: TRBD1; j_gene: TRBJ1-2; abundance: -; v_gene: TRBV29-1; CDR3nt: TGCAGCGTGACAGGGGTTAACTATGGCTACACCTTC; CDR3aa: CSVTGVNYGYTF
d_gene: TRBD2; j_gene: TRBJ2-2; abundance: many; v_gene: TRBV7-9; CDR3nt: TGTGCCAGCAGCCCTCGGACTAGCGGGAGGCGGACCGGGGAGCTGTTTTTT; CDR3aa: CASSPRTSGRRTGELFF
d_gene: -; j_gene: TRBJ2-7; abundance: -; v_gene: TRBV2; CDR3nt: TGTGCCAGCATCATCTCGGGGGAGCAGTACTTC; CDR3aa: CASIISGEQYF
d_gene: -; j_gene: TRBJ2-1; abundance: few; v_gene: TRBV12-3/TRBV12-4; CDR3nt: TGTGCCAGCAGCCGGAGGGAGATTTACAATGAGCAGTTCTTC; CDR3aa: CASSRREIYNEQFF
d_gene: -; j_gene: TRBJ2-2; abundance: -; v_gene: TRBV27; CDR3nt: TGTGCCAGCAGTTTAGGACTTGACCCCGGGGAGCTGTTTTTT; CDR3aa: CASSLGLDPGELFF
d_gene: -; j_gene: TRBJ1-1; abundance: -; v_gene: TRBV9; CDR3nt: TGTGCCAGCAGCGTACATACCTGGGACAACACTGAAGCTTTCTTT; CDR3aa: CASSVHTWDNTEAFF
d_gene: TRBD2; j_gene: TRBJ2-1; abundance: few; v_gene: TRBV7-9; CDR3nt: TGTGCCAGCAGCAACCGCCCGGGACTAGCGGCCTCCTACAATGAGCAGTTCTTC; CDR3aa: CASSNRPGLAASYNEQFF
d_gene: TRBD2; j_gene: TRBJ2-6; abundance: few; v_gene: TRBV20-1; CDR3nt: TGCAGTGCAACTCCGGGACTAGCGGGAGGAACTGGGGCCAACGTCCTGACTTTC; CDR3aa: CSATPGLAGGTGANVLTF
d_gene: -; j_gene: TRBJ2-3; abundance: -; v_gene: TRBV5-1; CDR3nt: TGCGCCAGCAGCCCCGAAAGCCGGGAGTCACCAGATACGCAGTATTTT; CDR3aa: CASSPESRESPDTQYF
d_gene: -; j_gene: TRBJ1-6; abundance: few; v_gene: TRBV7-2; CDR3nt: TGTGCCAGCAGCTTAAGTACCGAGGGGATAGAGGGATGGGGTTCACCCCTCCACTTT; CDR3aa: CASSLSTEGIEGWGSPLHF
d_gene: -; j_gene: TRBJ2-3; abundance: -; v_gene: TRBV5-1; CDR3nt: TGCGCCAGCAGCTCGGGACTCTTTTCGGGCGATACGCAGTATTTT; CDR3aa: CASSSGLFSGDTQYF
d_gene: -; j_gene: TRBJ2-1; abundance: few; v_gene: TRBV5-1; CDR3nt: TGCGCCAGCAGCTCAGAGGGCCCGGGTCCGTCCTACAATGAGCAGTTCTTC; CDR3aa: CASSSEGPGPSYNEQFF
d_gene: -; j_gene: TRBJ2-3; abundance: few; v_gene: TRBV7-2; CDR3nt: TGTGCCAGCAGCTTATTGGTCGGGGCCCTCCCAGATACGCAGTATTTT; CDR3aa: CASSLLVGALPDTQYF
d_gene: -; j_gene: TRBJ1-1; abundance: -; v_gene: TRBV10-3; CDR3nt: TGTGCCATCAGCGATCAATACGGACAGAGGGGGACTGAAGCTTTCTTT; CDR3aa: CAISDQYGQRGTEAFF